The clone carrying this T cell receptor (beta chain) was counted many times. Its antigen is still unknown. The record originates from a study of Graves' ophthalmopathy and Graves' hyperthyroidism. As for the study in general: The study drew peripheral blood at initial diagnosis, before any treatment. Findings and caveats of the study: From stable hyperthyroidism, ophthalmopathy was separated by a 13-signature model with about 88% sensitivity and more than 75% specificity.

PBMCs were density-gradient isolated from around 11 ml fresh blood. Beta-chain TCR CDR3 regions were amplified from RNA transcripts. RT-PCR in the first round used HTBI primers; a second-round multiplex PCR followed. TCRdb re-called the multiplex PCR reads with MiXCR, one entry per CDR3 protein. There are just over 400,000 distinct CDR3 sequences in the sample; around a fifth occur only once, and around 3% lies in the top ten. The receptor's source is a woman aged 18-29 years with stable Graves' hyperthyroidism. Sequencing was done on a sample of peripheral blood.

DNA for the CDR3: TGTGCCAGCACCGCCCTATGGGGACAGGGGATAAACATTCAGTACTTC. Amino acids: CASTALWGQGINIQYF. The rearrangement links TRBV6-1 to TRBJ2-4; 10 bases line up with TRBD1. The V gene end was trimmed by 7 bases and the J gene end by 6 bases; junction bases not matched to a gene: 12. The CDR3 is 16 amino acids. Germline V gives CDR1 MNHNS, CDR2 SASEGT.